These 22 T cell receptor beta chains were all obtained from the same sample, sequenced in a study of shared clonotypes between healthy human individuals. Terminally differentiated effector memory CD45RA+ cells were left out of the naive CD8 fraction, which was CD45RO-negative and positively selected for CCR7. Clones were sequenced by immunoSEQ multiplex PCR, and TCRdb holds only the in-frame ones, with some missing. Here the sample spans around 2.1 million clones, 85% to 95% being singletons. Specimen: naive CD8+ T cells from PBMCs. The receptors here all came from a young man in good health. Some clones in this sample may be carry-over from other donors' samples.

The chain carries TRBV4-3 and TRBJ1-3; TRBD1 might be the D (6 bases). Trimming took off 5 bases at V and 2 bases at J, with 13 bases between the two ends. This CDR3 has 15 residues. CDR1 is LGHNA and CDR2 is YSLEER in the germline V gene. CDR3 sequence reads: CASSDSNRAGNTIYF. Written as DNA, the CDR3 is TGCGCCAGCAGCGATTCAAACAGGGCTGGAAACACCATATATTTT.

The rearrangement joins TRBV29-1 to TRBJ2-7, with 7 bases fitting TRBD2. V was pared by 5 bases and J by 5 bases, with 6 bases of the junction left unmatched. Germline V gene lookup returns CDR1 SQVTM and CDR2 ANQGSEA. The CDR3 sequence is 12 residues long. CDR3 region: CSVQKGGDEQYF. As DNA, the CDR3 is TGCAGCGTTCAGAAGGGAGGGGACGAGCAGTACTTC.

This sequence joins TRBV27 and TRBJ2-1, with 8 bases identical to TRBD1. The CDR3 is 14 amino acids. CDR1 MNHEY and CDR2 SMNVEV come from the germline V gene (reference sequence). The V gene end was trimmed by 8 bases and the J gene end by 4 bases; junction bases not matched to a gene: 7. The CDR3 loop is CASGPHRGYNEQFF. DNA of the CDR3: TGTGCCAGCGGGCCCCACAGGGGGTACAATGAGCAGTTCTTC.

This sequence joins TRBV6-1 and TRBJ2-2; D remains ambiguous. Germline V lookup: CDR1 MNHNS, CDR2 SASEGT. The CDR3 extends over 15 amino acids. The V gene lost 1 base and the J gene lost 6 bases, with 12 bases spanning the gap. DNA for the CDR3: TGTGCCAGCAGTGAAGGGAAGTGGGTGGCCGGGGAGCTGTTTTTT. As protein: CASSEGKWVAGELFF.

The rearrangement joins TRBV4-3 to TRBJ2-1, with no clear D. V was cut by 0 bases and J by 0 bases, with 9 bases left in between. The germline V gene has CDR1 LGHNA and CDR2 YSLEER. CDR3 length: 16 residues. This CDR3 is CASSQDTSSSYNEQFF. In DNA form, the CDR3 reads TGCGCCAGCAGCCAAGATACCAGTAGCTCCTACAATGAGCAGTTCTTC.

This clone occurred once. The chain employs TRBV7-9 and TRBJ2-2, with D uncertain. This CDR3 comprises 15 residues. Trimming removed 5 bases at V and 6 bases at J, with 16 bases between. Germline V lookup: CDR1 SEHNR, CDR2 FQNEAQ (reference sequence). CDR3 sequence reads: CASSPLGPNSGELFF. CDR3 nucleotide sequence: TGTGCCAGCAGCCCCCTTGGACCGAATTCCGGGGAGCTGTTTTTT.

The table lists this clone with a few counts. CDR3 residues: CASSKGQSNQPQHF. The CDR3 nucleotides read TGTGCCAGCAGTAAGGGACAGTCCAATCAGCCCCAGCATTTT. The V and J genes are TRBV7-9 and TRBJ1-5; 7 bases match TRBD1. This CDR3 has 14 amino acids. The germline V gene encodes CDR1 SEHNR and CDR2 FQNEAQ (reference sequence). J was trimmed by 3 bases and V by 6 bases; bases with no gene match: 5.

The gene calls are TRBV6-1 and TRBJ2-7, with D unclear. Trimming stripped 2 bases from V and 7 bases from J, with 12 bases between. There are 13 residues in the CDR3. CDR1 and CDR2 (germline): MNHNS, SASEGT. CDR3 sequence (DNA): TGTGCCAGCAGTGAAACCCCCTGGTTTGAGCAGTACTTC. Translated, it gives CASSETPWFEQYF.

The chain carries TRBV27 and TRBJ1-2, with D perhaps matching TRBD1 (5 bases). The CDR3 totals 13 residues. Trimming removed 0 bases from V and 7 bases from J, with 9 bases in between. The germline gives CDR1 MNHEY, CDR2 SMNVEV (reference sequence). The DNA of the CDR3 is TGTGCCAGCAGTTTATCTAGCGGGGGTGGCTACACCTTC. This sequence encodes CASSLSSGGGYTF.

The chain links TRBV30 to TRBJ2-3; tentatively, D is TRBD1 (5 bases). V was clipped by 0 bases and J by 2 bases, with 12 bases between them. The V gene's germline CDR1 is GTSNPN and CDR2 SVGIG (reference sequence). The CDR3 contains 15 residues. CDR3 sequence reads: CAWSVGAEITDTQYF. In DNA form, the CDR3 reads TGTGCCTGGAGTGTAGGGGCGGAGATCACAGATACGCAGTATTTT.

In the case of this clone: Other DNA sequences in this specimen translate into the identical CDR3. The chain couples TRBV27 to TRBJ2-7; the D gene could be TRBD1 or TRBD2 (5 bases each). Germline CDR1 and CDR2: MNHEY and SMNVEV (reference sequence). CDR3 length: 14 amino acids. Deletions cut 3 bases from V and 2 bases from J, with 11 bases between. The chain's CDR3 is CASSFGTGPYEQYF. Written as DNA, the CDR3 is TGTGCCAGCAGTTTCGGGACGGGGCCCTACGAGCAGTACTTC.

This clone was recorded only once. The rearrangement uses TRBV7-9 and TRBJ2-1; 10 nucleotides line up with TRBD2. The CDR3 runs 16 residues. Germline V lookup: CDR1 SEHNR, CDR2 FQNEAQ (reference sequence). The V segment lost 3 bases and the J segment 6 bases; nucleotides outside the gene matches: 8. CDR3 nucleotides: TGTGCCAGCAGCTTCGCCTTAGCGGGAGGTAGCAATGAGCAGTTCTTC. Translating it yields CASSFALAGGSNEQFF.

The chain combines TRBV5-1 with TRBJ2-1, with 7 nucleotides matching TRBD1. Germline V CDR1 and CDR2: SGHRS, YFSETQ. CDR3 size: 16 residues. Trimming cost V 4 bases and J 5 bases; bases outside gene matches: 12. The CDR3 coding sequence is TGCGCCAGCAGCCTCAGACAGGGTAAAAAGGACAATGAGCAGTTCTTC. Its translation: CASSLRQGKKDNEQFF.

V and J are TRBV7-9 and TRBJ2-3; 8 nucleotides agree with TRBD2. This CDR3 spans 17 amino acids. V gave up 5 bases and J gave up 2 bases; unmatched junction bases: 12. CDR1 SEHNR and CDR2 FQNEAQ come from the germline V gene (reference sequence). The CDR3 reads CASSASGRGANTDTQYF. The CDR3, as DNA: TGTGCCAGCAGCGCAAGCGGGAGAGGGGCGAACACAGATACGCAGTATTTT.

V gene TRBV4-3 combines with J gene TRBJ2-7; the D is unclear. This CDR3 has 13 amino acids. V lost 0 bases and J lost 4, with 7 bases in between. Germline CDR1 reads LGHNA; CDR2 reads YSLEER. CDR3 sequence reads: CASSQDPVYEQYF. For the CDR3, the DNA is TGCGCCAGCAGCCAAGATCCCGTGTACGAGCAGTACTTC.

This chain connects TRBV13 to TRBJ2-3, with 9 bases identical to TRBD2. Trimming removed 4 bases from V and 13 bases from J; junction bases left unmatched: 9. The CDR3 contains 13 residues. Germline CDR1 is PRHDT and CDR2 is FYEKMQ (reference sequence). The CDR3 loop is CASSSRLAEREYF. The DNA of the CDR3 is TGTGCCAGCAGCTCCAGACTAGCGGAGAGGGAGTATTTT.

This chain links TRBV7-3 with TRBJ2-7; 7 nucleotides align to TRBD1. The CDR3 consists of 16 residues. V lost 1 base, J lost 2 bases, and 8 bases stayed unmatched. Germline assignment: CDR1 SGHTA and CDR2 FQGTGA. The CDR3 reads CASSLNGRGPTYEQYF. Written as DNA, the CDR3 is TGTGCCAGCAGCTTAAATGGTAGGGGGCCCACCTACGAGCAGTACTTC.

Turning to this clone: One junction end does not reproduce the germline sequence, and a read error may be involved. The gene calls are TRBV19 and TRBJ1-1; the D gene is possibly TRBD1 (6 bases). Germline values: CDR1 LNHDA, CDR2 SQIVND (reference sequence). The CDR3 sequence is 14 residues long. The chain's CDR3 is CASSMGTGNPEAFF. The CDR3 region has the DNA TGTGCCAGTAGTATGGGAACAGGGAACCCTGAAGCTTTCTTT.

V usage is TRBV27 and J usage is TRBJ1-5; tentatively, D is TRBD1 (5 bases). CDR1 and CDR2 from the germline V gene are MNHEY and SMNVEV (reference sequence). V lost 4 bases to trimming and J lost 6 bases, with 13 bases between them. The CDR3 is 14 amino acids. The DNA for the CDR3 is TGTGCCAGCAGTTCCGGGGGAGTAGGTCAGCCCCAGCATTTT. Its translation: CASSSGGVGQPQHF.

This chain connects TRBV6-5 to TRBJ1-5, with D unclear. Trimming removed 8 bases from V and 0 bases from J, with 8 bases in between. The CDR3 runs 13 residues. In germline, CDR1 is MNHEY, CDR2 SVGAGI. The CDR3 spells CASQTYSNQPQHF. The CDR3 DNA follows: TGTGCCAGCCAGACATATAGCAATCAGCCCCAGCATTTT.

This clone was seen just once. Other DNA sequences in the sample encode the same CDR3. The rearrangement uses TRBV4-3 and TRBJ2-7, with 8 bases aligning to TRBD2. Germline lookup yields CDR1 LGHNA and CDR2 YSLEER. This CDR3 is 15 amino acids long. With V trimmed by 1 base and J by 0 bases, 2 bases remained unmatched. The CDR3 region has the DNA TGCGCCAGCAGCCAAGGGAGCGGGAGCTCCTACGAGCAGTACTTC. Its translation: CASSQGSGSSYEQYF.

The chain joins TRBV28 to TRBJ2-7; 10 nucleotides agree with TRBD1. The J segment lost 5 bases and the V segment lost 3 bases, leaving 7 bases of the junction unmatched. From germline, CDR1 is MDHEN and CDR2 SYDVKM. The CDR3 sequence is 15 residues long. CDR3 sequence: CASSFLGQGIDEQYF. The CDR3, as DNA: TGTGCCAGCAGTTTTTTGGGACAGGGGATAGACGAGCAGTACTTC.